Shown below are 18 T cell receptor beta chains from a single sample sequenced in a study of Ad26.COV2.S vaccination and SARS-CoV-2 variants. Treatment here: around 19 received Ad26.COV2.S at low or high dose, single or two shots; a few received placebo; per-sample allocation not given. The study sampled participants on day 63 after the first vaccine or placebo injection. Repertoires were generated with immunoSEQ multiplex PCR, while TCRdb's copy carries only in-frame clones and drops some. The sample records over 400,000 clones, around 92% being singletons. The sample here was peripheral blood, taken in a trial of Ad26.COV2.S vaccine versus placebo. Receptors were obtained from a person between 18 and 59 years old who received the Ad26.COV2.S COVID-19 vaccine or a placebo.

V gene TRBV9 combines with J gene TRBJ2-1; D possibly corresponds to TRBD1 (5 bases). Trimming removed 0 bases from V and 12 bases from J, with 13 bases in between. CDR1 and CDR2 (germline): SGDLS, YYNGEE. The CDR3 runs 13 residues. The CDR3 DNA sequence: TGTGCCAGCAGCGTAGACCAGGGAAGGACGCAGTTCTTC. This sequence encodes CASSVDQGRTQFF.

The chain couples TRBV4-3 to TRBJ2-1; 7 nucleotides line up with TRBD2. CDR3 length: 18 amino acids. V gave up 0 bases and J gave up 0 bases; unmatched junction bases: 8. Germline-derived CDR1 and CDR2 are LGHNA and YSLEER. CDR3 loop: CASSQDKGGSRSYNEQFF. The CDR3 DNA reads TGCGCCAGCAGCCAAGATAAGGGCGGGAGCCGCTCCTACAATGAGCAGTTCTTC.

Notes on this clone: At one end, the junction sequence differs from germline, possibly due to a read error. The chain employs TRBV5-1 and TRBJ2-3, with D uncertain. Germline V gives CDR1 SGHRS, CDR2 YFSETQ. The CDR3 runs to 13 residues. In DNA, the CDR3 is TGCGCCAGCAGCTTGTCGCTGGAAGGAACTCGACGATTT. It is translated as CASSLSLEGTRRF.

There are a few counts of this clone. This rearrangement joins TRBV6-2 or TRBV6-3 to TRBJ2-2; D is undetermined. CDR3 length equals 15 residues. V lost 0 bases and J lost 0, with 5 bases in between. CDR1 is MNHEY and CDR2 is SVGEGT in the germline V gene. This CDR3 is CASSYSTTNTGELFF. The CDR3 bases are TGTGCCAGCAGTTACTCGACAACGAACACCGGGGAGCTGTTTTTT.

The rearrangement links TRBV11-2 to TRBJ2-2, with D possibly being TRBD1 (5 bases). Trimming shortened V by 6 bases and J by 4 bases, and 18 bases separated the two germline ends. The V gene's germline CDR1 is SGHAT and CDR2 FQNNGV. CDR3 length: 16 amino acids. CDR3 coding DNA: TGTGCCAGCAGTCCCGCGGCAGGGTCTTTCACCGGGGAGCTGTTTTTT. This translates into CASSPAAGSFTGELFF. Based on the CDR3 plus reference TRBV11-2 and TRBJ2-2, the full variable domain is EAGVAQSPRYKIIEKRQSVAFWCNPISGHATLYWYQQILGQGPKLLIQFQNNGVVDDSQLPKDRFSAERLKGVDSTLKIQPAKLEDSAVYLCASSPAAGSFTGELFFGEGSRLTVL.

The chain employs TRBV6-2 or TRBV6-3 and TRBJ2-1, with D perhaps TRBD1 or TRBD2 (5 bases each). V was pared by 6 bases and J by 9 bases, with 18 bases between. Germline assignment: CDR1 MNHEY and CDR2 SVGEGT. This CDR3 has 14 amino acids. In DNA, the CDR3 is TGTGCCAGCAGCCCCGGGACGTTAATCAGTGAGCAGTTCTTC. This sequence encodes CASSPGTLISEQFF.

Only a few counts were recorded for this clone. This chain's CDR3 is CASRDTAYEQYF. As DNA, the CDR3 is TGCGCCAGCCGGGACACGGCCTACGAGCAGTACTTC. V gene TRBV5-1 combines with J gene TRBJ2-7; D possibly corresponds to TRBD1 (6 bases). V was trimmed by 7 bases and J by 2 bases, leaving 10 bases between them. This CDR3 has 12 residues. Per germline, CDR1 SGHRS and CDR2 YFSETQ.

CDR3 bases: TGTGCCAGCTCCTTGTTTGAGGGAGGGGAGCTGTTTTTT. It translates to CASSLFEGGELFF. This rearrangement joins TRBV12-3 or TRBV12-4 to TRBJ2-2; tentative D call: TRBD2 (5 bases). The CDR3 extends over 13 amino acids. The V end was cut by 8 bases, the J end by 8 bases, with 15 bases between.

The chain has TRBV5-4 and TRBJ2-1; no clear D. The CDR3 has 13 amino acids. Germline V lookup: CDR1 SGHNT, CDR2 YYREEE (reference sequence). The V gene lost 2 bases and the J gene lost 8 bases, with 11 bases spanning the gap. This chain's CDR3 is CASSFGPRDEQFF. CDR3 coding DNA: TGTGCCAGCAGCTTCGGTCCGAGAGATGAGCAGTTCTTC.

This clone was recorded a few times. The genes are TRBV4-1 and TRBJ1-2, with a weak D call TRBD1 (6 bases). Germline V lookup: CDR1 MGHRA, CDR2 YSYEKL. CDR3 length equals 15 residues. V lost 1 base and J lost 4, with 13 bases in between. The CDR3: CASSQVSGAGYGYTF. CDR3 DNA: TGCGCCAGCAGCCAAGTATCAGGGGCGGGCTATGGCTACACCTTC.

The chain joins TRBV28 to TRBJ1-2; D is perhaps TRBD1 (5 bases). Germline-derived CDR1 and CDR2 are MDHEN and SYDVKM. The V and J ends lost 3 bases and 1 base respectively, with 18 bases between them. The CDR3 covers 17 residues. CDR3 DNA sequence: TGTGCCAGCAGTTTTCTCCCAGGGAGGGGCCTTAACTATGGCTACACCTTC. The encoded protein is CASSFLPGRGLNYGYTF.

The CDR3 nucleotides are TGTGCCAGCAGCTTAGACGGACTAGCGCAAGAGACCCAGTACTTC. It yields the protein CASSLDGLAQETQYF. The rearrangement joins TRBV7-9 to TRBJ2-5; 9 bases are a match to TRBD2. V lost 1 base, J lost 2 bases, and 2 bases stayed unmatched. The CDR3 length is 15 residues. Germline V CDR1 and CDR2: SEHNR, FQNEAQ (reference sequence).

This chain connects TRBV25-1 to TRBJ1-4; tentative D call: TRBD1 (6 bases). V was pared by 1 base and J by 2 bases, with 11 bases between. The CDR3 spans 16 residues. Germline lookup yields CDR1 MGHDK and CDR2 SYGVNS. The CDR3 DNA sequence: TGTGCCAGCAGTGAATTGCGGGGGGCGACTAATGAAAAACTGTTTTTT. Translated, it gives CASSELRGATNEKLFF.

V and J are TRBV5-8 and TRBJ1-2; D remains ambiguous. The CDR3 has 15 residues. Per the germline V gene, CDR1 is SGHTS and CDR2 is YDEGEE. CDR3 nucleotides: TGTGCTAACCTCCTCACGGATACCGATAACTATGGCTACACCTTC. Its translation: CANLLTDTDNYGYTF.

The J gene is TRBJ2-7, the V gene TRBV3-1 (or the pseudogene TRBV3-2); the D call may be TRBD1 or TRBD2 (6 bases each). V was clipped by 6 bases and J by 5 bases, with 17 bases between them. The CDR3 consists of 14 residues. Germline-derived CDR1 and CDR2 are LGHDT and YNNKEL (reference sequence). DNA for the CDR3: TGTGCCAGCAGGTCACTAGGGGGAGGCCACGAGCAGTACTTC. Translation: CASRSLGGGHEQYF.

J is TRBJ1-1 and V is TRBV6-5; 7 nucleotides line up with TRBD1. This CDR3 has 15 amino acids. Germline V lookup: CDR1 MNHEY, CDR2 SVGAGI. The junction had 9 bases not matched to a gene; V was cut back by 5 bases and J by 3 bases. The CDR3 spells CASSTRQGKDTEAFF. Here the CDR3 DNA reads TGTGCCAGCAGTACCAGACAGGGTAAGGACACTGAAGCTTTCTTT.

V is TRBV5-1 and J is TRBJ2-7; D unresolved. This CDR3 comprises 12 residues. Germline-derived CDR1 and CDR2 are SGHRS and YFSETQ. V lost 5 bases and J lost 5, with 11 bases in between. The CDR3 loop reads CASSYPGDEQYF. As DNA, the CDR3 is TGCGCCAGCAGTTACCCTGGGGACGAGCAGTACTTC.

This clone has just one count. The gene calls are TRBV11-3 and TRBJ2-2; D not certain. Germline-derived CDR1 and CDR2 are SGHNT and YENEEA. This CDR3 contains 16 residues. Deletions cut 1 base from V and 0 bases from J, with 9 bases between. The CDR3 is CASSLVGSANTGELFF. For the CDR3, the DNA is TGTGCCAGCAGCTTAGTGGGGTCCGCGAACACCGGGGAGCTGTTTTTT.